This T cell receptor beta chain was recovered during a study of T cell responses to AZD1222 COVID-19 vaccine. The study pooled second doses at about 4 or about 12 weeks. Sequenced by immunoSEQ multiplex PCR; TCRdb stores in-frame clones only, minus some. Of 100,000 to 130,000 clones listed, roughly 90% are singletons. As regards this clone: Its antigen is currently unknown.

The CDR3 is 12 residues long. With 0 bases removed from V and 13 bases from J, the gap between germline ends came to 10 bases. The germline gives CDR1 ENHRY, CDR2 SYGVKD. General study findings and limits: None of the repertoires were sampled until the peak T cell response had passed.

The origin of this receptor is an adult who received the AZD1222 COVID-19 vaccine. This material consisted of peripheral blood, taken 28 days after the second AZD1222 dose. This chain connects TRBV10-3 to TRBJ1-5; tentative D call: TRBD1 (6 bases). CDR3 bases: TGTGCCATCAGTGAGTCGGGGACAAATCAGCATTTT. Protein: CAISESGTNQHF.